The next 30 T cell receptor beta chains were all read from a single sample in a study of T cell repertoires in cytomegalovirus infection. TCRdb re-called the reads through MiXCR, storing one row per CDR3 protein. This table has hundreds of thousands of distinct CDR3 sequences, approximately 32% appearing once. Their specific antigens are unknown. The material was cultured CD8+ T cells from PBMCs, obtained from culture after CMV antigen stimulation. These receptor sequences come from a human donor in good health (CMV status not recorded). Some clones in this sample may be carry-over from other donors' samples.

In its sample, this clonotype was seen once. The chain combines TRBV20-1 with TRBJ2-1; the match to TRBD2 covers 15 bases. The CDR3 is 19 residues long. Germline V lookup: CDR1 DFQATT, CDR2 SNEGSKA (reference sequence). V was pared by 1 base and J by 0 bases, with 7 bases of the junction left unmatched. CDR3 coding DNA: TGCAGTGCTAGAGTGGGGACTAGCGGGGGGCATCGCTCCTACAATGAGCAGTTCTTC. Its protein product is CSARVGTSGGHRSYNEQFF.

The sample holds many counts of this clonotype. The chain has TRBV19 and TRBJ2-1; 12 nucleotides match TRBD2. V gave up 9 bases and J gave up 4 bases; unmatched junction bases: 7. The CDR3 is 15 residues long. Germline V CDR1 and CDR2: LNHDA, SQIVND (reference sequence). For the CDR3, the DNA is TGTGCCAGCAGCCCTAGCGGGGGGGGATACAATGAGCAGTTCTTC. Its protein product is CASSPSGGGYNEQFF.

The V and J genes are TRBV27 and TRBJ1-2; D uncertain. V was shortened by 3 bases and J by 4 bases, with 9 bases between the two germline ends. CDR3 length equals 13 residues. The germline V gene encodes CDR1 MNHEY and CDR2 SMNVEV (reference sequence). CDR3 sequence (DNA): TGTGCCAGCAGTTTCGGTGAATCCTATGGCTACACCTTC. Amino acid sequence: CASSFGESYGYTF.

This clonotype was seen at least ten times. The J gene is TRBJ1-2, the V gene TRBV7-6; 9 positions agree with TRBD1. The CDR3 loop spans 15 amino acids. The germline V gene has CDR1 SGHVS and CDR2 FNYEAQ. Trimming removed 4 bases from V and 6 bases from J; junction bases left unmatched: 9. The CDR3 DNA follows: TGTGCCAGCAGCTCGGGGACAGGGAAGGTGGATGGCTACACCTTC. This sequence encodes CASSSGTGKVDGYTF.

The chain recombines TRBV7-8 with TRBJ2-5; 11 nucleotides align to TRBD2. This CDR3 spans 16 amino acids. Germline CDR1 reads SGHVS; CDR2 reads FQNEAQ. V lost 4 bases and J lost 5; bases outside the gene matches: 9. As DNA, the CDR3 is TGTGCCAGCAGCTCTTCCGGGACTAGCGGATTGGAGACCCAGTACTTC. This encodes CASSSSGTSGLETQYF. The full variable domain, in which reference TRBV7-8 and TRBJ2-5 provide the parts outside the CDR3, is GAGVSQSPRYKVAKRGQDVALRCDPISGHVSLFWYQQALGQGPEFLTYFQNEAQLDKSGLPSDRFFAERPEGSVSTLKIQRTQQEDSAVYLCASSSSGTSGLETQYFGPGTRLLVL.

Worth noting for this clonotype: Lacking the conserved final phenylalanine or tryptophan, this CDR3 likely reflects a read error. The chain combines TRBV28 with TRBJ2-7; tentatively, D is TRBD2 (7 bases). The CDR3 has 12 amino acids. The V gene's germline CDR1 is MDHEN and CDR2 SYDVKM. Trimming shortened V by 11 bases and J by 2 bases, and 13 bases separated the two germline ends. Here the CDR3 DNA reads TGTGCCGTAGGGGGGGACACCTACGAGCAGTACTTG. It translates to CAVGGDTYEQYL.

The chain combines TRBV11-2 with TRBJ1-2; weak D call: TRBD1 (5 bases). The germline CDR1 and CDR2 sequences are SGHAT and FQNNGV. Trimming left V 4 bases short and J 2 bases short, with 11 bases between. This CDR3 region has 14 residues. CDR3 DNA sequence: TGTGCCAGCAGCTACCAACAGGTCAACTATGGCTACACCTTC. Its translation: CASSYQQVNYGYTF.

About this clonotype: The junction differs from germline at one of its ends, possibly a read error. The rearrangement links TRBV6-1 to TRBJ1-2; 7 nucleotides match TRBD1. The CDR3 extends over 14 amino acids. CDR1 is MNHNS, CDR2 SASEGT, per germline. The CDR3 loop reads CASNEARRQGGYTF. In DNA form, the CDR3 reads TGTGCCAGCAATGAAGCGCGAAGACAGGGAGGCTACACCTTC.

This clonotype was observed a few times. V and J are TRBV5-4 and TRBJ1-1, with D possibly being TRBD1 (6 bases). The germline gives CDR1 SGHNT, CDR2 YYREEE (reference sequence). The V end was cut by 4 bases, the J end by 5 bases, with 18 bases between. The CDR3 is 15 residues long. CDR3 DNA sequence: TGTGCCAGCAGCCTACGTCGGTTCCAGGGGACTGAAGCTTTCTTT. Protein: CASSLRRFQGTEAFF.

This clonotype appeared a few times. This chain links TRBV6-1 with TRBJ2-1; unclear D gene. This CDR3 comprises 14 residues. Germline CDR1 reads MNHNS; CDR2 reads SASEGT. V was clipped by 1 base and J by 8 bases, with 12 bases between them. The CDR3 coding sequence is TGTGCCAGCAGTGAAGTGGCACTCCTGGATGAGCAGTTCTTC. Amino acids: CASSEVALLDEQFF.

This clonotype occurred a few times. The chain uses TRBV9 and TRBJ2-1; 8 bases are a match to TRBD2. V shed 9 bases, J shed 5 bases, and the junction held 13 bases outside the gene matches. CDR1 SGDLS and CDR2 YYNGEE come from the germline V gene. The CDR3 runs 15 residues. The DNA for the CDR3 is TGTGCCACGTCCAGAGCGGGAGTGACGAACAATGAGCAGTTCTTC. Translated, it gives CATSRAGVTNNEQFF.

This chain connects TRBV7-6 to TRBJ2-2; a weak D match, TRBD2 (5 bases). The CDR3 has 14 amino acids. Trimming shortened V by 8 bases and J by 7 bases, and 17 bases separated the two germline ends. Germline V lookup: CDR1 SGHVS, CDR2 FNYEAQ. For the CDR3, the DNA is TGTGCCAGCCCGACGGCGGGTAGGATCGGGGAGCTGTTTTTT. Its translation: CASPTAGRIGELFF.

This clonotype has ten or more counts. The CDR3 loop is CASSLFTWIGSGNTIYF. DNA of the CDR3: TGTGCCAGCAGCCTGTTTACTTGGATAGGATCCGGAAACACCATATATTTT. The chain links TRBV7-9 to TRBJ1-3; D call uncertain. Trimming left V 5 bases short and J 4 bases short, with 21 bases between. The CDR3 runs to 17 residues. In germline, CDR1 is SEHNR, CDR2 FQNEAQ (reference sequence).

This clonotype was seen a few times. The chain couples TRBV5-6 to TRBJ2-1; D may be TRBD1 or TRBD2 (5 bases each). The CDR3 extends over 15 amino acids. The germline V and J ends were trimmed by 4 bases and 8 bases, with 19 bases remaining between them. CDR1 and CDR2 (germline): SGHDT, YYEEEE. The CDR3 DNA reads as TGTGCCAGCAGCCCTTGGGGGTTTTATCTTGATGAGCAGTTCTTC. Its protein is CASSPWGFYLDEQFF.

This clonotype was counted only a few times. This chain links TRBV7-9 with TRBJ2-7, with 7 bases matching TRBD2. This CDR3 contains 13 residues. The germline V gene has CDR1 SEHNR and CDR2 FQNEAQ (reference sequence). The J segment lost 7 bases and the V segment lost 1 base, leaving 4 bases of the junction unmatched. In nucleotides, the CDR3 is TGTGCCAGCAGCTTAGTGGGGGGGATTGAGCAGTACTTC. As protein: CASSLVGGIEQYF.

The chain links TRBV7-6 to TRBJ2-1, with 8 bases matching TRBD1. This CDR3 has 15 amino acids. V gave up 5 bases and J gave up 5 bases; unmatched junction bases: 8. Germline V gene sequence: CDR1 SGHVS, CDR2 FNYEAQ. CDR3 nucleotides: TGTGCCAGCAGCATACGACAGGGGACAAACAATGAGCAGTTCTTC. Amino acids: CASSIRQGTNNEQFF.

In its sample, this clonotype was seen once. The chain employs TRBV14 and TRBJ2-5, with D perhaps matching TRBD1 (6 bases). Germline CDR1 and CDR2: SGHDN and FVKESK. CDR3 length: 14 amino acids. V lost 5 bases to trimming and J lost 2 bases, with 12 bases between them. The CDR3, as DNA: TGTGCCAGCAGCACCCGACAGGAACAAGAGACCCAGTACTTC. This codes for CASSTRQEQETQYF.

This clonotype was counted between two and nine times. This chain joins TRBV2 and TRBJ2-3, with D hard to call. Germline V gene sequence: CDR1 SNHLY, CDR2 FYNNEI. This CDR3 contains 13 residues. Trimming pared 1 base from V and 4 bases from J, leaving 6 bases between. CDR3 sequence reads: CASSEGMADTQYF. CDR3 coding DNA: TGTGCCAGCAGTGAAGGGATGGCAGATACGCAGTATTTT.

This chain joins TRBV5-6 and TRBJ1-1; no firm D call. Per the germline V gene, CDR1 is SGHDT and CDR2 is YYEEEE. The CDR3 totals 14 residues. V lost 7 bases and J lost 3, with 16 bases in between. CDR3 protein: CASCSSRGYTEAFF. The CDR3 nucleotides are TGTGCCAGCTGCTCTTCAAGAGGGTACACTGAAGCTTTCTTT.

This chain uses TRBV20-1 with TRBJ2-5; 7 bases align to TRBD1. Losses at the gene ends were 0 bases for V and 2 bases for J; bases not matched to a gene: 9. This CDR3 spans 16 amino acids. Germline V lookup: CDR1 DFQATT, CDR2 SNEGSKA (reference sequence). CDR3 amino acids: CSAREGGRGFQETQYF. CDR3 DNA sequence: TGCAGTGCTAGAGAGGGTGGCAGGGGGTTTCAAGAGACCCAGTACTTC.

This clonotype was observed many times. The chain carries TRBV2 and TRBJ2-7; 8 bases fit TRBD2. There are 15 residues in the CDR3. J gave up 2 bases and V 2 bases, and 5 bases lay outside the gene matches. CDR1 and CDR2 (germline): SNHLY, FYNNEI. The CDR3 reads CASSESGGLAYEQYF. DNA of the CDR3: TGTGCCAGCAGTGAATCGGGGGGACTAGCCTACGAGCAGTACTTC.

The chain uses TRBV7-6 and TRBJ1-1, with D possibly matching TRBD1 (5 bases). Germline loops: CDR1 SGHVS, CDR2 FNYEAQ. Trimming removed 7 bases at V and 0 bases at J, with 12 bases between. The CDR3 loop spans 14 amino acids. The CDR3 nucleotides are TGTGCCAGCATCCAGGGCGGGTTGAACACTGAAGCTTTCTTT. Translating it yields CASIQGGLNTEAFF.

This clonotype has more than one count but fewer than ten. The J gene is TRBJ2-1, the V gene TRBV28; 8 nucleotides align to TRBD1. CDR1 MDHEN and CDR2 SYDVKM come from the germline V gene. Losses at the gene ends were 5 bases for V and 5 bases for J; bases not matched to a gene: 8. The CDR3 length is 15 residues. This CDR3 reads CASSIGTGGHNEQFF. CDR3 DNA sequence: TGTGCCAGCAGTATCGGGACAGGAGGCCACAATGAGCAGTTCTTC.

A few counts support this clonotype. The rearrangement joins TRBV7-9 to TRBJ1-1; D is ambiguous. CDR1 SEHNR and CDR2 FQNEAQ come from the germline V gene (reference sequence). The CDR3 runs 12 residues. V was shortened by 11 bases and J by 5 bases, with 15 bases between the two germline ends. The CDR3: CAGGVGETEAFF. The CDR3 DNA reads TGTGCCGGTGGCGTAGGAGAAACTGAAGCTTTCTTT.

The chain combines TRBV6-5 with TRBJ2-6; 8 positions match TRBD1. Trimming took 2 bases from V and 0 from J; bases not matched to a gene: 9. The CDR3 is 19 residues long. Germline values: CDR1 MNHEY, CDR2 SVGAGI. CDR3 sequence reads: CASSYGMDRVISGANVLTF. The CDR3 DNA reads TGTGCCAGCAGTTACGGCATGGACAGGGTTATCTCTGGGGCCAACGTCCTGACTTTC.

In this sample, this clonotype turned up a few times. The gene calls are TRBV7-2 and TRBJ2-7; 12 nucleotides agree with TRBD2. Per germline, CDR1 SGHTA and CDR2 FQGNSA. The CDR3 has 15 amino acids. The ends lost 6 bases at V and 4 bases at J; junction bases unmatched: 7. The CDR3 coding sequence is TGTGCCAGCAGTCCTAGCGGGGGGGGCTTTTACGAGCAGTACTTC. Protein sequence: CASSPSGGGFYEQYF. The variable domain in full, completed from reference TRBV7-2 and TRBJ2-7, reads GAGVSQSPSNKVTEKGKDVELRCDPISGHTALYWYRQSLGQGLEFLIYFQGNSAPDKSGLPSDRFSAERTGGSVSTLTIQRTQQEDSAVYLCASSPSGGGFYEQYFGPGTRLTVT.

In regard to this clonotype: A much larger clone differs from this one at a single base, so this may be a read error. This chain links TRBV7-2 with TRBJ2-3; 10 bases agree with TRBD1. The CDR3 length is 16 residues. The germline gives CDR1 SGHTA, CDR2 FQGNSA. The chain's CDR3 is CASGQPGTGVTDSQYF. The CDR3 coding sequence is TGTGCCAGCGGACAACCCGGGACAGGGGTGACAGATTCGCAGTATTTT.

This chain joins TRBV19 and TRBJ1-5, with D unresolved. The V gene lost 3 bases and the J gene lost 0 bases, with 12 bases spanning the gap. The CDR3 is 16 residues long. Germline V gene data show CDR1 as LNHDA and CDR2 as SQIVND (reference sequence). The CDR3 coding sequence is TGTGCCAGTAGTATCGACCGGTTTTATAGCAATCAGCCCCAGCATTTT. Translation gives CASSIDRFYSNQPQHF.

CDR3 coding DNA: TGTGCCAGCAGCCCGGGGGGTAGGGAAGCTTTCTTT. Translated, it gives CASSPGGREAFF. This sequence joins TRBV9 and TRBJ1-1; TRBD1 is a possible D gene (5 bases). The length of the CDR3 is 12 residues. Trimming cost V 4 bases and J 8 bases, with 12 bases left between them. Looked up from germline, CDR1 is SGDLS and CDR2 is YYNGEE.

Comment on this clonotype: Sequence at one end of the junction differs from germline and may be a read error. This chain joins TRBV6-2 or TRBV6-3 and TRBJ1-5; tentative D call: TRBD1 (6 bases). The CDR3 consists of 11 residues. The germline V gene has CDR1 MNHEY and CDR2 SVGEGT. CDR3 DNA: TGTGCCAGCAGTATTCAGGGGACCCAACATTTT. This gives the protein CASSIQGTQHF.